This T cell receptor beta chain was captured in a study of cytomegalovirus exposure and HLA in healthy donors. Per germline, CDR1 PRHDT and CDR2 FYEKMQ (reference sequence). The CDR3 consists of 14 residues. The J segment lost 4 bases and the V segment lost 5 bases, leaving 6 bases of the junction unmatched. Overall study results and limits: V- and J-gene trimming in TCR beta was tied to a missense DCLRE1C variant by an analysis performed later.

On this clone itself: Its antigen is currently unknown.

PCR amplification relied on 60 Vbeta primers (plus 13 Jbeta primers). Assay: immunoSEQ multiplex PCR; the TCRdb copy retains only in-frame clones and omits some. This sample yields roughly 130,000 clones, of which about two thirds are seen a single time; around 2.5% belongs to the top ten. The sequence derives from a woman in her sixties or seventies in good health and CMV-seropositive. The sequenced sample consisted of PBMCs. J is TRBJ1-2 and V is TRBV13, with TRBD1 matching 8 bases. In DNA, the CDR3 is TGTGCCAGCAGCGCGGGGACAGGCGGCTATGGCTACACCTTC. It encodes CASSAGTGGYGYTF.